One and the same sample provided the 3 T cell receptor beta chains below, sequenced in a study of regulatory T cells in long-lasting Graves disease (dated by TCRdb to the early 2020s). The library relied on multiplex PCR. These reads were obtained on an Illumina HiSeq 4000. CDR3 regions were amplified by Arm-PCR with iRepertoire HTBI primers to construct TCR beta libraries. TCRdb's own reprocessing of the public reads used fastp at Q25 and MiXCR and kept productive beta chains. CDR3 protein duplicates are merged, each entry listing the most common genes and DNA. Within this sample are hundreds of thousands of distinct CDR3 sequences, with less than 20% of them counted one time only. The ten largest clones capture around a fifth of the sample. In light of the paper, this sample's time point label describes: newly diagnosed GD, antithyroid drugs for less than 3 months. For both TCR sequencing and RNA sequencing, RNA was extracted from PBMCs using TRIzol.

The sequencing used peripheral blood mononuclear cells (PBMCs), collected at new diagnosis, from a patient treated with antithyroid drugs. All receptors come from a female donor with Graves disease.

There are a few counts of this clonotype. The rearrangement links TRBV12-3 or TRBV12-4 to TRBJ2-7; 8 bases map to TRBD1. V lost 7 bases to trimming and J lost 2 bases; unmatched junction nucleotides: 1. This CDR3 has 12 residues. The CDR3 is CASTRGPYEQYF. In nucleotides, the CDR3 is TGTGCCAGCACCAGGGGGCCCTACGAGCAGTACTTC.

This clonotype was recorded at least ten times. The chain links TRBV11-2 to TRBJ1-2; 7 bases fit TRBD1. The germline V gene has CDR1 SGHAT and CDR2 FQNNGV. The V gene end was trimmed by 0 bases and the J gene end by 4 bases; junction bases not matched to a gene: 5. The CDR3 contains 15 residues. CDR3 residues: CASSLDTGDSYGYTF. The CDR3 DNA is TGTGCCAGCAGCTTAGATACAGGGGATAGCTATGGCTACACCTTC.

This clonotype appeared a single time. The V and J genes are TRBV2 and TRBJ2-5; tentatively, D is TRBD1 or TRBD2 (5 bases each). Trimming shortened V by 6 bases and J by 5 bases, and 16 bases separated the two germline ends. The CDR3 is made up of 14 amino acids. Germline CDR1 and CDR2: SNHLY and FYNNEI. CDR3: CASRTDVGAETQYF. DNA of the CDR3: TGTGCCAGCAGGACCGACGTCGGGGCGGAGACCCAGTACTTC.